These 14 T cell receptor beta chains were sequenced from one sample in a study of T cell responses to AZD1222 COVID-19 vaccine. Sequenced by immunoSEQ multiplex PCR; TCRdb stores in-frame clones only, minus some. This table has under 200,000 clones, just over 90% appearing once. Sequencing used peripheral blood, obtained 28 days after the second dose of the MenACWY control vaccine. The receptors derive from an adult who received the MenACWY meningococcal vaccine as a control.

The chain's CDR3 is CASSERTSGYNEQFF. CDR3 DNA: TGCGCCAGCAGTGAGAGAACTAGCGGATACAATGAGCAGTTCTTC. The V and J genes are TRBV10-2 and TRBJ2-1; TRBD2 agrees at 8 bases. Germline trimming cut 2 bases from V and 4 bases from J; bases unmatched to any gene: 4. The germline gives CDR1 WSHSY, CDR2 SAAADI. The CDR3 length is 15 residues.

This chain connects TRBV29-1 to TRBJ2-7; 12 nucleotides align to TRBD2. The CDR3 length is 12 residues. Germline CDR1 and CDR2: SQVTM and ANQGSEA. The V and J ends lost 6 bases and 7 bases, in that order; junction bases with no gene match: 4. CDR3: CSVRTSGIEQYF. The CDR3 coding sequence is TGCAGCGTGAGGACTAGCGGGATAGAGCAGTACTTC.

V is TRBV7-2 and J is TRBJ1-2, with no clear D. This CDR3 is built from 14 residues. V shed 1 base and J shed 7 bases, with 13 bases lying between them. Germline-derived CDR1 and CDR2 are SGHTA and FQGNSA. The CDR3 DNA follows: TGTGCCAGCAGCTTAGACGACCCCTTGGGTGGCTACACCTTC. Amino acids: CASSLDDPLGGYTF.

This clone has only one observation. The J gene is TRBJ2-1, the V gene TRBV9, with D hard to call. This CDR3 region has 15 residues. V was clipped by 0 bases and J by 10 bases, with 17 bases between them. CDR1 is SGDLS and CDR2 is YYNGEE in the germline V gene. The CDR3 DNA is TGTGCCAGCAGCGTAGGAGACCGTGCTTTCCCCGAGCAGTTCTTC. It codes for CASSVGDRAFPEQFF.

This clone was seen just once. This sample also contains other DNA sequences that code for the same CDR3. The V and J genes are TRBV28 and TRBJ1-1, with D perhaps matching TRBD1 (5 bases). This CDR3 has 13 amino acids. Trimming cost V 5 bases and J 3 bases, with 10 bases left between them. Germline loops: CDR1 MDHEN, CDR2 SYDVKM. CDR3 bases: TGTGCCAGCAGTCTTCTGGGGGACACTGAAGCTTTCTTT. It codes for CASSLLGDTEAFF.

The chain links TRBV28 to TRBJ2-1, with 13 bases identical to TRBD2. The CDR3 runs to 16 residues. Germline V gene sequence: CDR1 MDHEN, CDR2 SYDVKM. Unmatched junction bases numbered 1, after V lost 2 bases and J lost 3 bases. As DNA, the CDR3 is TGTGCCAGCAGTTTAGGACTAGCGGGAGTCTACAATGAGCAGTTCTTC. This gives the protein CASSLGLAGVYNEQFF.

The chain is built from TRBV28 and TRBJ2-7, with 11 bases lining up with TRBD1. After removal of 5 bases from V and 5 bases from J, the junction contained 5 bases not matched to a gene. This CDR3 is 14 amino acids long. Germline loops: CDR1 MDHEN, CDR2 SYDVKM. The CDR3 nucleotides are TGTGCCAGCAGTGGACAGGGGGCTGGGAACGAGCAGTACTTC. Residues: CASSGQGAGNEQYF.

The chain is built from TRBV6-5 and TRBJ1-1; D unclear. Germline V CDR1 and CDR2: MNHEY, SVGAGI. There are 13 residues in the CDR3. V dropped 4 bases and J dropped 4 bases, with 10 bases sitting between them. Written as DNA, the CDR3 is TGTGCCAGCAGTTCAATTCGGAGCACTGAAGCTTTCTTT. Translation: CASSSIRSTEAFF.

The CDR3 DNA is TGTGCCAGCAGTCTTAGCCCCGATCAGCCCCAGCATTTT. As protein: CASSLSPDQPQHF. The chain joins TRBV2 to TRBJ1-5; D gene uncertain. Germline-derived CDR1 and CDR2 are SNHLY and FYNNEI. With 5 bases removed from V and 5 bases from J, the gap between germline ends came to 10 bases. This CDR3 is built from 13 residues. The full variable domain, in which reference TRBV2 and TRBJ1-5 provide the parts outside the CDR3, is EPEVTQTPSHQVTQMGQEVILRCVPISNHLYFYWYRQILGQKVEFLVSFYNNEISEKSEIFDDQFSVERPDGSNFTLKIRSTKLEDSAMYFCASSLSPDQPQHFGDGTRLSIL.

The chain carries TRBV28 and TRBJ1-2, with unresolved D. The V gene lost 0 bases and the J gene lost 7 bases, with 18 bases spanning the gap. This CDR3 has 16 amino acids. The germline CDR1 and CDR2 sequences are MDHEN and SYDVKM. The CDR3 loop is CASSLWQAAGFLGYTF. The CDR3 DNA reads as TGTGCCAGCAGTTTATGGCAGGCTGCAGGCTTTCTTGGCTACACCTTC.

The chain recombines TRBV7-9 with TRBJ2-3; unclear D gene. Trimming left V 5 bases short and J 0 bases short, with 15 bases between. Looked up from germline, CDR1 is SEHNR and CDR2 is FQNEAQ (reference sequence). This CDR3 contains 16 residues. This CDR3 is CASSPGSVFSTDTQYF. CDR3 bases: TGTGCCAGCAGCCCCGGTTCGGTCTTTAGCACAGATACGCAGTATTTT. Full variable domain (remainder filled in from reference TRBV7-9 and TRBJ2-3): DTGVSQNPRHKITKRGQNVTFRCDPISEHNRLYWYRQTLGQGPEFLTYFQNEAQLEKSRLLSDRFSAERPKGSFSTLEIQRTEQGDSAMYLCASSPGSVFSTDTQYFGPGTRLTVL.

The rearrangement joins TRBV12-3 or TRBV12-4 to TRBJ2-1, with D perhaps being TRBD1 or TRBD2 (5 bases each). V lost 6 bases and J lost 10, with 13 bases in between. The CDR3 is 12 amino acids. CDR3 in amino acids: CASRPGPPEQFF. In DNA form, the CDR3 reads TGTGCCAGCAGGCCGGGACCCCCGGAGCAGTTCTTC.

The chain carries TRBV6-5 and TRBJ2-5; no clear D. V shed 0 bases and J shed 5 bases, with 7 bases lying between them. Germline V gene lookup returns CDR1 MNHEY and CDR2 SVGAGI. There are 13 residues in the CDR3. Here the CDR3 reads CASSYSVVETQYF. The CDR3 nucleotides read TGTGCCAGCAGTTACTCGGTTGTGGAGACCCAGTACTTC.

This clone was detected once. The chain carries TRBV10-3 and TRBJ1-2; D unresolved. Germline CDR1 ENHRY, CDR2 SYGVKD. V lost 0 bases to trimming and J lost 4 bases, with 9 bases between them. The CDR3 is 14 amino acids. The CDR3 region has the DNA TGTGCCATCAGTGAGTCACCGGGAGGCTATGGCTACACCTTC. Its translation is CAISESPGGYGYTF.